This T cell receptor beta chain originates from a study of T cells after yellow fever vaccination (dated by TCRdb to about 2019). In the study overall: Libraries from fractions with low cell numbers were prepared with the SMART-Seq v4 Ultra Low Input RNA kit. Bulk TCR alpha and beta repertoires were sequenced longitudinally to track T-cell clones before and after primary and booster YFV17D yellow fever vaccination. Two healthy male donors, one aged 18 to 30 and one aged 30 to 40 years, made up the cohort. Blood samples were taken at several timepoints before and after primary and secondary immunization, and bulk PBMC replicates and cell subsets were isolated. Broader findings and caveats from the paper: Computational filtering was needed because FACS-sorted repertoires could contain abundant contaminating clonotypes from the bulk population. Because the study included only a couple of donors, the extent to which the findings can be generalized is limited. Compared with the primary T-cell response, the secondary T-cell response was faster but weaker, reaching its peak on day 5 rather than on day 15. A small fraction of clonotypes showed up in both the CD4 and CD8 compartments, probably as a result of convergent recombination. After the booster, most clones that had expanded after primary vaccination were detected again (about 95% of CD4 and more than 80% of CD8), suggesting broad maintenance of memory.

The CDR3 numbers 16 residues from cysteine through phenylalanine. CDR3 DNA is the only sequence kept; it has 48 bases, read in frame from the first base. At the junction V is shortened by 0 bases and J by 5 bases; bases outside the gene matches: 4. In the germline V gene, CDR1 corresponds to ENHRY and CDR2 to SYGVKD. Sequencing used an Illumina NovaSeq 6000. TCR cDNA was synthesized by 5'RACE template switching, through which a universal primer site and unique molecular identifiers were introduced. cDNA synthesis was primed from both the TCR alpha and TCR beta constant segments. Library amplification involved two PCR steps, and the second step added sample barcodes and sequencing adapters. Sequencing of libraries was done on Illumina HiSeq 2500 (2x100 bp) or NovaSeq (2x150 bp). Concerning the study's data processing: Demultiplexing of reads and collapsing into UMI consensus sequences were performed with MIGEC, and V(D)J alignment was carried out with MiXCR. Vaccine-responding clonotypes were identified with edgeR using replicate PBMC samples, with FDR below 0.01 and a log2 fold change above 5 up to day 15 being required. Bulk clonotypes were assigned CD4 or CD8 identity according to which sequenced CD4 or CD8 repertoire held them at higher abundance. TCRdb reran the public reads through fastp at Q25 and MiXCR, keeping productive beta chains. Each entry merges the rows of one CDR3 protein and shows their most common DNA and genes. TCRdb's processing, not the authors' own work, is the source of the V and J calls. This sample is represented by some 400,000 distinct CDR3 sequences; under 20% of them were singletons. The ten top clones hold roughly a sixth of the sample.

This clonotype was seen more than once but under ten times. This receptor's antigen is unknown. Base qualities are missing; no much larger clone stands one base away. The sample's treatment or condition label, in plain terms: live attenuated yellow fever vaccine strain. At each blood-draw timepoint, two biological replicates of bulk PBMCs were obtained. PBMCs were isolated from peripheral blood using a standard Ficoll-Paque protocol. TriZol was used to extract RNA from bulk PBMCs, CD4 and CD8 fractions, and dextramer-positive and dextramer-negative fractions. The receptor was derived from a man aged 18 to 35 who received the YFV17D yellow fever vaccine. Sequenced here: PBMCs, sampled before the yellow fever booster vaccination. This chain joins TRBV10-3 to TRBJ2-1; 10 nucleotides in the junction match TRBD2. Here is the DNA: TGTGCCATCAGTGAGTCGGTAGCGGGGGGAAACAATGAGCAGTTCTTC. Its protein product is CAISESVAGGNNEQFF.